The 20 T cell receptor beta chains below come from one sample, sequenced in a study of shared clonotypes between healthy human individuals. The data were produced by immunoSEQ multiplex PCR, yet TCRdb's version contains in-frame clones alone and is incomplete. The data show about 2.3 million clones, just over 90% seen once. Sequenced sample: naive CD4+ T cells from PBMCs. Sample subset: CD45RA+ positively selected. These receptors were taken from a man aged 18-30 years in good health. Some clones in this sample may be carry-over from other donors' samples.

This chain joins TRBV27 and TRBJ1-1, with 10 bases matching TRBD1. Germline V gene lookup returns CDR1 MNHEY and CDR2 SMNVEV (reference sequence). This CDR3 comprises 15 residues. V lost 5 bases to trimming and J lost 2 bases; unmatched junction nucleotides: 5. The DNA of the CDR3 is TGTGCCAGCAGTAGAAAGACAGGGGGCAACACTGAAGCTTTCTTT. Translated, it gives CASSRKTGGNTEAFF.

For the CDR3, the DNA is TGTGCCAGCAGCCTAAAGGGTAGTCCGGAAGAGACCCAGTACTTC. It encodes CASSLKGSPEETQYF. This sequence joins TRBV7-3 and TRBJ2-5; D gene unclear. The V gene lost 5 bases and the J gene lost 3 bases, with 16 bases spanning the gap. CDR3 length: 15 amino acids. Germline V gives CDR1 SGHTA, CDR2 FQGTGA.

The chain joins TRBV7-2 to TRBJ2-7; D tentatively reads TRBD1 or TRBD2 (6 bases each). Germline V CDR1 and CDR2: SGHTA, FQGNSA. This CDR3 contains 14 residues. The V end was cut by 1 base, the J end by 6 bases, with 13 bases between. CDR3 DNA sequence: TGTGCCAGCAGCTTAGGGGGGGCAAAGGGCGAGCAGTACTTC. Protein: CASSLGGAKGEQYF.

The table lists this clone with a few counts. Other DNA sequences within the sample encode an identical CDR3. The rearrangement links TRBV28 to TRBJ1-2; D perhaps matches TRBD1 (5 bases). CDR1 MDHEN and CDR2 SYDVKM come from the germline V gene. The length of the CDR3 is 12 residues. Trimming pared 2 bases from V and 5 bases from J, leaving 6 bases between. The CDR3 here is CASSLEGYGYTF. CDR3 bases: TGTGCCAGCAGTTTAGAGGGGTATGGCTACACCTTC.

This chain uses TRBV28 with TRBJ1-2, with a weak D call TRBD1 (5 bases). Looked up from germline, CDR1 is MDHEN and CDR2 is SYDVKM. The V end lost 3 bases, the J end lost 3 bases, and 17 bases lay between the germline ends. This CDR3 comprises 16 residues. Here the CDR3 reads CASSFPRGYGDYGYTF. The CDR3 DNA sequence: TGTGCCAGCAGTTTCCCCCGGGGGTACGGGGACTATGGCTACACCTTC.

The chain combines TRBV7-2 with TRBJ2-2; 7 positions agree with TRBD1. This CDR3 is 15 amino acids long. J gave up 5 bases and V 6 bases, and 9 bases lay outside the gene matches. The V gene's germline CDR1 is SGHTA and CDR2 FQGNSA. The CDR3 sequence: CASSRTGMSTGELFF. The CDR3 region has the DNA TGTGCCAGCAGTCGGACAGGCATGTCGACCGGGGAGCTGTTTTTT.

The CDR3, as DNA: TGCGCCAGCAGCCAAGACGGGGGCCTAAATGACGAGCAGTACTTC. Its protein is CASSQDGGLNDEQYF. The gene calls are TRBV4-1 and TRBJ2-7; the D gene could be TRBD1 or TRBD2 (6 bases each). Per the germline V gene, CDR1 is MGHRA and CDR2 is YSYEKL. Deletions cut 0 bases from V and 5 bases from J, with 14 bases between. The CDR3 is 15 residues long.

This clone was recorded once. The chain carries TRBV18 and TRBJ2-3; 8 bases are shared with TRBD2. This CDR3 is built from 13 residues. Trimming cost V 2 bases and J 8 bases; bases outside gene matches: 3. CDR1 and CDR2 from the germline V gene are KGHSH and LQKENI. The CDR3 protein is CASSPSGRATQYF. The CDR3 DNA reads TGTGCCAGCTCACCAAGCGGGAGAGCTACGCAGTATTTT.

The genes are TRBV4-1 and TRBJ2-2, with TRBD2 identical over 10 bases. This CDR3 region has 18 residues. J lost 9 bases, V lost 2 bases, and 15 bases had no gene match. From germline, CDR1 is MGHRA and CDR2 YSYEKL. The CDR3 here is CASSQLALAGEPSRELFF. The CDR3 nucleotides read TGCGCCAGCAGCCAACTGGCCCTAGCGGGAGAACCTTCAAGGGAGCTGTTTTTT.

The rearrangement links TRBV7-9 to TRBJ2-5; 11 bases are shared with TRBD2. After removal of 4 bases from V and 2 bases from J, the junction contained 15 bases not matched to a gene. The germline gives CDR1 SEHNR, CDR2 FQNEAQ (reference sequence). This CDR3 contains 19 residues. This CDR3 is CASSSLGLAGPRRQETQYF. The DNA of the CDR3 is TGTGCCAGCAGCTCCCTCGGACTAGCGGGCCCCCGGAGACAAGAGACCCAGTACTTC. The whole variable domain, remainder taken from reference TRBV7-9 and TRBJ2-5, is DTGVSQNPRHKITKRGQNVTFRCDPISEHNRLYWYRQTLGQGPEFLTYFQNEAQLEKSRLLSDRFSAERPKGSFSTLEIQRTEQGDSAMYLCASSSLGLAGPRRQETQYFGPGTRLLVL.

The chain has TRBV5-1 and TRBJ2-1; 10 nucleotides line up with TRBD1. J was trimmed by 3 bases and V by 4 bases; bases with no gene match: 7. This CDR3 is built from 16 residues. Germline CDR1 and CDR2: SGHRS and YFSETQ. The CDR3 spells CASSVRQGADYNEQFF. CDR3 in DNA: TGCGCCAGCAGCGTGAGACAGGGGGCGGACTACAATGAGCAGTTCTTC. Looking up the rest from reference TRBV5-1 and TRBJ2-1 gives the full variable domain: KAGVTQTPRYLIKTRGQQVTLSCSPISGHRSVSWYQQTPGQGLQFLFEYFSETQRNKGNFPGRFSGRQFSNSRSEMNVSTLELGDSALYLCASSVRQGADYNEQFFGPGTRLTVL.

This clone appeared once. The chain recombines TRBV2 with TRBJ2-1, with TRBD2 identical over 7 bases. Germline V gene data show CDR1 as SNHLY and CDR2 as FYNNEI. The ends lost 7 bases at V and 4 bases at J; junction bases unmatched: 4. The CDR3 length is 13 residues. The CDR3 loop reads CASMAGVYNEQFF. As DNA, the CDR3 is TGTGCCAGCATGGCGGGGGTGTACAATGAGCAGTTCTTC.

The gene calls are TRBV7-3 and TRBJ1-4; D perhaps matches TRBD1 (6 bases). V dropped 0 bases and J dropped 6 bases, with 11 bases sitting between them. Germline assignment: CDR1 SGHTA and CDR2 FQGTGA. CDR3 size: 15 residues. The CDR3 DNA follows: TGTGCCAGCAGCTTAACGGGGGGCGGTGATGAAAAACTGTTTTTT. Translated: CASSLTGGGDEKLFF.

V gene TRBV7-2 combines with J gene TRBJ2-5; 13 nucleotides line up with TRBD2. V gave up 4 bases and J gave up 5 bases; unmatched junction bases: 13. This CDR3 region has 18 residues. Germline V gene data show CDR1 as SGHTA and CDR2 as FQGNSA. In DNA form, the CDR3 reads TGTGCCAGCAGCTCTAATCCGGGACTAGCGGGATTTGGGGAGACCCAGTACTTC. This translates into CASSSNPGLAGFGETQYF.

This chain joins TRBV15 and TRBJ1-2, with D possibly being TRBD1 (5 bases). This CDR3 spans 16 amino acids. Germline V gene data show CDR1 as LNHNV and CDR2 as YYDKDF (reference sequence). V lost 0 bases and J 8 bases, leaving 19 bases between the germline ends. The CDR3 nucleotides are TGTGCCACCAGCAGAGACTTTGTCCGGACACGTGAGGGCTACACCTTC. As protein: CATSRDFVRTREGYTF. Supplemented by reference TRBV15 and TRBJ1-2, the full variable domain reads DAMVIQNPRYQVTQFGKPVTLSCSQTLNHNVMYWYQQKSSQAPKLLFHYYDKDFNNEADTPDNFQSRRPNTSFCFLDIRSPGLGDTAMYLCATSRDFVRTREGYTFGSGTRLTVV.

The genes are TRBV5-1 and TRBJ2-7; D is unclear. The germline V and J ends were trimmed by 2 bases and 6 bases, with 18 bases remaining between them. Germline V lookup: CDR1 SGHRS, CDR2 YFSETQ. CDR3 length: 15 amino acids. CDR3 loop: CASSFSPTRAVEQYF. The CDR3 DNA follows: TGCGCCAGCAGCTTTTCCCCCACCCGGGCAGTCGAGCAGTACTTC.

The chain is built from TRBV28 and TRBJ2-2; a possible D gene is TRBD1 (6 bases). Deletions cut 6 bases from V and 2 bases from J, with 13 bases between. The CDR3 runs 15 residues. Looked up from germline, CDR1 is MDHEN and CDR2 is SYDVKM. The CDR3 region has the DNA TGTGCCAGCAGGGGGGCTGGATCAAACACCGGGGAGCTGTTTTTT. Its protein product is CASRGAGSNTGELFF. The complete variable domain, with remaining parts taken from reference TRBV28 and TRBJ2-2, reads DVKVTQSSRYLVKRTGEKVFLECVQDMDHENMFWYRQDPGLGLRLIYFSYDVKMKEKGDIPEGYSVSREKKERFSLILESASTNQTSMYLCASRGAGSNTGELFFGEGSRLTVL.

The chain is built from TRBV2 and TRBJ2-5; perhaps TRBD1 as D (5 bases). V was pared by 4 bases and J by 4 bases, with 13 bases between. CDR1 and CDR2 (germline): SNHLY, FYNNEI. CDR3 length: 14 amino acids. CDR3 sequence reads: CASSVVRQGETQYF. CDR3 nucleotides: TGTGCCAGCAGTGTCGTTAGGCAGGGAGAGACCCAGTACTTC.

The V gene is TRBV7-3, the J gene TRBJ2-7; maybe TRBD2 (6 bases). CDR1 and CDR2 from the germline V gene are SGHTA and FQGTGA. This CDR3 region has 15 residues. Trimming shortened V by 5 bases and J by 4 bases, and 18 bases separated the two germline ends. CDR3 loop: CASSEVSPEGYEQYF. The CDR3, as DNA: TGTGCCAGCAGCGAGGTATCCCCGGAGGGGTACGAGCAGTACTTC.

V and J are TRBV18 and TRBJ2-1, with 7 bases lining up with TRBD2. This CDR3 is 11 amino acids long. V lost 3 bases, J lost 16 bases, and 6 bases stayed unmatched. Germline CDR1 KGHSH, CDR2 LQKENI. The CDR3 DNA reads TGTGCCAGCTCACCGGTAGCGGGTCAATTCTTC. Protein sequence: CASSPVAGQFF.